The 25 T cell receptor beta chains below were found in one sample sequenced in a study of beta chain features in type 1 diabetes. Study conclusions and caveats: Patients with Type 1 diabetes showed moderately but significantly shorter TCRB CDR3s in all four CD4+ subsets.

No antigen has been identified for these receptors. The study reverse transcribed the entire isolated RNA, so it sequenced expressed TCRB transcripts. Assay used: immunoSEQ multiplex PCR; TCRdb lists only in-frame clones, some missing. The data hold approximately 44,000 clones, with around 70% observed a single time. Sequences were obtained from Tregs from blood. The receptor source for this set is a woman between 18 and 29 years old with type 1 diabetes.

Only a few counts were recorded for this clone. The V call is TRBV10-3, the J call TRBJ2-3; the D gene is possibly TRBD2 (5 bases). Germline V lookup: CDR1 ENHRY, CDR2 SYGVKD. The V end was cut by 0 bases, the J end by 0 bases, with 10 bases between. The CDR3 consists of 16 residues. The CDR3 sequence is CAISESRAYSTDTQYF. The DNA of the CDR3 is TGTGCCATCAGTGAGTCGAGGGCTTATAGCACAGATACGCAGTATTTT.

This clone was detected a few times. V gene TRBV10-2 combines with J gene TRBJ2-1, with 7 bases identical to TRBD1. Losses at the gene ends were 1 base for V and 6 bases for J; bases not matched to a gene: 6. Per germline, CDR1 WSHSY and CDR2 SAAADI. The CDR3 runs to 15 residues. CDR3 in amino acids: CASSELRDSSNEQFF. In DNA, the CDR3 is TGCGCCAGCAGTGAGTTACGGGACAGTTCCAATGAGCAGTTCTTC.

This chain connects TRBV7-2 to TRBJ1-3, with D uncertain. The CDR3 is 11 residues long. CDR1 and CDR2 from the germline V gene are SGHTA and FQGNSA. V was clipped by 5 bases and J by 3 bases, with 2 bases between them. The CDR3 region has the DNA TGTGCCAGCAGCCTTGGAAACACCATATATTTT. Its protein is CASSLGNTIYF.

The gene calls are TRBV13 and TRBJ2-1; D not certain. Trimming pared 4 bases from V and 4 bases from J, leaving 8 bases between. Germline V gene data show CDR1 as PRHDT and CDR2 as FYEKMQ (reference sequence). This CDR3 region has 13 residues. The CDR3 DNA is TGTGCCAGCAGCTCTTCAGTATACAATGAGCAGTTCTTC. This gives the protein CASSSSVYNEQFF.

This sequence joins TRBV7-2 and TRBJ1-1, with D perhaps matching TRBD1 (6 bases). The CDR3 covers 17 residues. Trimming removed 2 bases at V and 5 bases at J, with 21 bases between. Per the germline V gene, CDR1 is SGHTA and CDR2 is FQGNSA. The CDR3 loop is CASSLISGRGGRTEAFF. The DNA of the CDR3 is TGTGCCAGCAGCTTAATCTCGGGGCGAGGGGGAAGAACTGAAGCTTTCTTT. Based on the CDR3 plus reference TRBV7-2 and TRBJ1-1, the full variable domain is GAGVSQSPSNKVTEKGKDVELRCDPISGHTALYWYRQSLGQGLEFLIYFQGNSAPDKSGLPSDRFSAERTGGSVSTLTIQRTQQEDSAVYLCASSLISGRGGRTEAFFGQGTRLTVV.

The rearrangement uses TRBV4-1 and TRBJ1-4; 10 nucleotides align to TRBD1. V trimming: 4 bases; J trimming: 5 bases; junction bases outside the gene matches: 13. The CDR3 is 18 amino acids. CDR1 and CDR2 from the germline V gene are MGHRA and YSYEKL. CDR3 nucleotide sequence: TGCGCCAGCAGCCGGACGGGACAGGGGTCTTCCAACAATGAAAAACTGTTTTTT. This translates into CASSRTGQGSSNNEKLFF.

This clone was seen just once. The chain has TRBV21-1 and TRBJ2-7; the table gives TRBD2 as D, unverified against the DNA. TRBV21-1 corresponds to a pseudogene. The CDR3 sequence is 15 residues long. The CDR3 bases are TGTGCCAGCAGCCCCCGGACTAGCCTCCCGGCCGAGCAGTACTTC. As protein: CASSPRTSLPAEQYF.

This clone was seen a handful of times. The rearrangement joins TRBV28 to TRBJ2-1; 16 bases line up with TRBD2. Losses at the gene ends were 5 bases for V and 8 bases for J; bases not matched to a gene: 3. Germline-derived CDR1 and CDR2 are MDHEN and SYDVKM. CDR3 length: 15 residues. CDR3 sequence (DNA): TGTGCCAGCAGTCTGGGACTAGCGGGAGGGCATGAGCAGTTCTTC. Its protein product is CASSLGLAGGHEQFF.

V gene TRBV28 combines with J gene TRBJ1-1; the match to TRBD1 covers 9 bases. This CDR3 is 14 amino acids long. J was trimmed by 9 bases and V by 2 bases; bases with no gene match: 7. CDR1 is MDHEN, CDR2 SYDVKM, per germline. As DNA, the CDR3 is TGTGCCAGCAGTTTAGTTAACGGACAGGGGAAAGCTTTCTTT. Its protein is CASSLVNGQGKAFF.

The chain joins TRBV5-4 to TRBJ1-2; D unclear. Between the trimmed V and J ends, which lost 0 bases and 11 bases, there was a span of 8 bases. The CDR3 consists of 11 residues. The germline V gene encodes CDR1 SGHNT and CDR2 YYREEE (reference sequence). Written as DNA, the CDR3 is TGTGCCAGCAGCTTGGACTTTCTTTACACCTTC. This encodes CASSLDFLYTF.

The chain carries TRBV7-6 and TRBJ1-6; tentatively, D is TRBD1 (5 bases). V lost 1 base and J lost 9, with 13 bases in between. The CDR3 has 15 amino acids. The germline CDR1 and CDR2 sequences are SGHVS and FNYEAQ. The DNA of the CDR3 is TGTGCCAGCAGCTTAGGGCAGGGTCTTAGTTCACCCCTCCACTTT. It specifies CASSLGQGLSSPLHF.

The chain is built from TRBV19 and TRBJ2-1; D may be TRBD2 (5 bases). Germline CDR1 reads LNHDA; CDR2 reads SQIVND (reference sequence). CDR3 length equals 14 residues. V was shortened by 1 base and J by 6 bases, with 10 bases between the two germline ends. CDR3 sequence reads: CASSIGGSGNEQFF. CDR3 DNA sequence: TGTGCCAGTAGTATAGGTGGGAGCGGCAATGAGCAGTTCTTC.

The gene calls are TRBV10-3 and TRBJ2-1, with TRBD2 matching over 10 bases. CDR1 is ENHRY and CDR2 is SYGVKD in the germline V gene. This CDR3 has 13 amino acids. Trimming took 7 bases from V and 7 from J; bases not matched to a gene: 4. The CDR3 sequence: CAIKVAGGNEQFF. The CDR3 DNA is TGTGCCATCAAGGTAGCGGGAGGAAATGAGCAGTTCTTC.

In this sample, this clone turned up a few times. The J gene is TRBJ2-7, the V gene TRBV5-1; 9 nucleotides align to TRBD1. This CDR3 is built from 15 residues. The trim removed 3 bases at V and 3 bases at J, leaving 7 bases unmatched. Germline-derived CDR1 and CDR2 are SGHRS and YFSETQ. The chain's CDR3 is CASSSWTGQGYEQYF. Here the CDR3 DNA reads TGCGCCAGCAGCTCGTGGACGGGACAGGGCTACGAGCAGTACTTC. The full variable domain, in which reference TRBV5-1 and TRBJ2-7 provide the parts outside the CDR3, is KAGVTQTPRYLIKTRGQQVTLSCSPISGHRSVSWYQQTPGQGLQFLFEYFSETQRNKGNFPGRFSGRQFSNSRSEMNVSTLELGDSALYLCASSSWTGQGYEQYFGPGTRLTVT.

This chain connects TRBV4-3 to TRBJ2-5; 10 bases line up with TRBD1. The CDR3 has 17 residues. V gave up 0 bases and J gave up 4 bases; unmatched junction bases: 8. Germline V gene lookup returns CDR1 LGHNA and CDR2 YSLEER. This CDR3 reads CASSQDRGTGVSETQYF. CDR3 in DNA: TGCGCCAGCAGCCAAGATCGTGGGACAGGGGTTTCAGAGACCCAGTACTTC.

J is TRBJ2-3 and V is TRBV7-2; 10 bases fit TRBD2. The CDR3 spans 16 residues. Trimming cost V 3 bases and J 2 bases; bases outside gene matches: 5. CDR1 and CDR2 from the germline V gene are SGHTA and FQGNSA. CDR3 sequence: CASSFFSGGLTDTQYF. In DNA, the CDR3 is TGTGCCAGCAGCTTCTTTAGCGGGGGGCTCACAGATACGCAGTATTTT.

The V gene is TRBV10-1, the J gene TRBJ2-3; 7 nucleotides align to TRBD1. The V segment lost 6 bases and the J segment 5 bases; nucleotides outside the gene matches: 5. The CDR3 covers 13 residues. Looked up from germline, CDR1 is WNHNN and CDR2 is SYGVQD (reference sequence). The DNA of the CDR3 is TGCGCCAGCAGGGGACAGAACAGAGATACGCAGTATTTT. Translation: CASRGQNRDTQYF.

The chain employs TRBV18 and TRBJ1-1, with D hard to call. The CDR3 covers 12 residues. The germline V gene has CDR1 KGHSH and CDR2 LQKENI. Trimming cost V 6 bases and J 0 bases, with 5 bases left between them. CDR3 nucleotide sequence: TGTGCCAGCTCGTCAATGAACACTGAAGCTTTCTTT. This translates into CASSSMNTEAFF.

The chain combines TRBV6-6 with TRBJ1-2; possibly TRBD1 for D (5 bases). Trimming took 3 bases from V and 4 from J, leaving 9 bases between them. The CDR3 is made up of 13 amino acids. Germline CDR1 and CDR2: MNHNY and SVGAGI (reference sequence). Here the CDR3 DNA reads TGTGCCAGCAGTTATCAGACAGCCTATGGCTACACCTTC. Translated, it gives CASSYQTAYGYTF.

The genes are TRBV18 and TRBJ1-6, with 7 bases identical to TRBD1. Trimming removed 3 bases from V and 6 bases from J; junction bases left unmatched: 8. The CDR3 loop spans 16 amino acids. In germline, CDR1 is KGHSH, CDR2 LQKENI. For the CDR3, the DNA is TGTGCCAGCTCACCCTACCGACAGGGTGGTAATTCACCCCTCCACTTT. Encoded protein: CASSPYRQGGNSPLHF.

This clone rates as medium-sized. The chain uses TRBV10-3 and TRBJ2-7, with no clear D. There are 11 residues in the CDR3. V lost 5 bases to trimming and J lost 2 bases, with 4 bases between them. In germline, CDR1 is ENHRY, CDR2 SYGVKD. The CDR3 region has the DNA TGTGCCATCAGTCAAACCTACGAGCAGTACTTC. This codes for CAISQTYEQYF.

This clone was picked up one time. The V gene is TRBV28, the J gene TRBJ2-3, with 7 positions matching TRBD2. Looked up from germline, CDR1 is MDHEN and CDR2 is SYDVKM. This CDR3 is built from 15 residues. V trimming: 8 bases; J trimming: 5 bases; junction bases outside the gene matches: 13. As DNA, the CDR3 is TGTGCCAGCGGGGGGGACGGGCTCACGGGAGATACGCAGTATTTT. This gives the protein CASGGDGLTGDTQYF.

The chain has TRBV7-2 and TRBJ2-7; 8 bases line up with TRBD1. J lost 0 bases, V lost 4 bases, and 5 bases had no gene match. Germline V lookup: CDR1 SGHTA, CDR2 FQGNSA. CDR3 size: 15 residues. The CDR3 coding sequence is TGTGCCAGCAGCTCAACAGGGGGGCCCTCCTACGAGCAGTACTTC. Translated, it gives CASSSTGGPSYEQYF.

The CDR3 here is CASSQGGPLREQYF. The DNA of the CDR3 is TGTGCCAGCAGTCAGGGGGGTCCCTTACGGGAGCAGTACTTC. V usage is TRBV6-6 and J usage is TRBJ2-7, with D possibly TRBD1 on 7 matching bases. CDR3 length equals 14 residues. Between the trimmed V and J ends, which lost 5 bases and 7 bases, there was a span of 18 bases. Germline V gene data show CDR1 as MNHNY and CDR2 as SVGAGI (reference sequence).

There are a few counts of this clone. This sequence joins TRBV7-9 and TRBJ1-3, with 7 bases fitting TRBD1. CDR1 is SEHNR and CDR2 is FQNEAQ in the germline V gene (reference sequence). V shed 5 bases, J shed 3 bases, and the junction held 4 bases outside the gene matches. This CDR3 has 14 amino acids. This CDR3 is CASSPTGVGNTIYF. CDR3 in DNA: TGTGCCAGCAGCCCAACAGGGGTTGGAAACACCATATATTTT.